The T cell receptor (beta chain) under discussion was sequenced for a study of cytomegalovirus exposure and HLA in healthy donors. Study observations and caveats: Apparent HLA restriction characterized most CMV-associated TCR beta chains in a later analysis.

Germline assignment: CDR1 MNHEY and CDR2 SMNVEV (reference sequence). This CDR3 is built from 15 residues. V was trimmed by 5 bases and J by 6 bases, leaving 18 bases between them. PCR employed 60 Vbeta and 13 Jbeta primers. Original processing notes: About 12 million shared chains were among the about 80 million unique TCR beta chains that a later analysis counted. Some clones are missing from TCRdb's copy, which holds only in-frame ones; the method was immunoSEQ multiplex PCR. V and J calls plus clone size are reproduced from that table; the DNA served to infer D and trimming. Found here are 50,000 or so clones, 55% to 75% of them singletons; the top ten hold about a third. Healthy people donating bone marrow made up the donors. Though nominally healthy at sampling, donors likely had unrecorded immune exposures. In the case of this clone: Its specificity is not known.

The sequence derives from a man aged 40-49 years in good health and CMV-seropositive. Sequenced: PBMCs. The chain is built from TRBV27 and TRBJ2-3, with D possibly being TRBD1 (6 bases). Written as DNA, the CDR3 is TGTGCCAGCAGTCCGGGGCTGGGGGCCGGGGATACGCAGTATTTT. Amino acid sequence: CASSPGLGAGDTQYF.